Listed below are T cell receptor beta chains from one sample, sequenced in a study of immune evolution from preneoplasia to lung adenocarcinoma. The table came from immunoSEQ multiplex PCR; TCRdb's copy has only in-frame clones and leaves some out. In the table there are 5,000 to 6,000 clones, roughly 78% of which are singletons. The sequencing sample was made of FFPE minimally invasive lung adenocarcinoma tissue. These TCRs come from a person between 60 and 79 years old with lung adenocarcinoma. CDR3s leave out the opening cysteine and the closing phenylalanine or tryptophan. Each record gives: CDR3 protein, V gene, clone size. Size is omitted from some rows. Given values are once, few, many or a class for expanded clones.

CDR3 protein: ASSPDGRRAGYT
V gene: TRBV28
clone size: -

CDR3 protein: ASSFRDPSRGYT
V gene: TRBV6-6
clone size: -

CDR3 protein: ASIQPNQPQH
V gene: TRBV6-4
clone size: few

CDR3 protein: ASGRDSWRETQY
V gene: TRBV5-1
clone size: large

CDR3 protein: ASSEILAGVETQY
V gene: TRBV10-2
clone size: -

CDR3 protein: ASSRDRSQQTQY
V gene: TRBV7-2
clone size: -

CDR3 protein: ASSLDTADTQY
V gene: TRBV7-9
clone size: -

CDR3 protein: ASSLGQVMNTEAF
V gene: TRBV30
clone size: once

CDR3 protein: ASSQDLSSGTHTGELF
V gene: TRBV4-1
clone size: -

CDR3 protein: ASRQQGPYEQY
V gene: TRBV27
clone size: -

CDR3 protein: ASNYIQGNQPQH
V gene: TRBV2
clone size: -

CDR3 protein: ASSLPGGINYGYT
V gene: TRBV11-2
clone size: -

CDR3 protein: ASSQAGGGANVLT
V gene: TRBV4-2
clone size: -

CDR3 protein: ASSLIGYEQY
V gene: TRBV6-5
clone size: medium-sized

CDR3 protein: ASSQTQGAQNIQY
V gene: TRBV6-5
clone size: -

CDR3 protein: ASTITNTGELF
V gene: TRBV6-1
clone size: few

CDR3 protein: ATSRGGGLAGGFEQY
V gene: TRBV15
clone size: -

CDR3 protein: AWTDSGGNTEAF
V gene: TRBV30
clone size: few